This record concerns one T cell receptor (beta chain) sequence. What it binds is not known. Method: immunoSEQ multiplex PCR; TCRdb's copy keeps in-frame clones and lacks some. The sample consists of 120,000 or so clones, about 82% of them appearing once. The data derive from a study of PD-L1 blockade in urothelial cancer. Turning to the study itself: The patients had undergone anywhere from 0 to 3 prior chemotherapy regimens.

The sample's time point: peripheral blood 6 weeks after treatment start. Regarding the study as a whole: Clones that were tumor-associated expanded more in the blood of durable-benefit patients at 3 weeks.

The clonotype was recovered from a man aged 45-60 years with urothelial cancer. The specimen comprised PBMCs, sampled around atezolizumab (anti-PD-L1) treatment.

The CDR3 spells CASSQDTSGNYNEQFF. As DNA, the CDR3 is TGCGCCAGCAGCCAAGATACTAGCGGAAACTACAATGAGCAGTTCTTC. The V gene is TRBV4-1, the J gene TRBJ2-1; the match to TRBD2 covers 8 bases. The CDR3 sequence is 16 residues long. The junction had 4 bases not matched to a gene; V was cut back by 0 bases and J by 3 bases. CDR1 MGHRA and CDR2 YSYEKL come from the germline V gene.